This T cell receptor beta chain was identified during a study of human T cells and chemical hapten exposure. About the research overall: Alopecia universalis, totalis or areata was present in patients who were mostly female. Whole-study findings and limits: Relative to control repertoires, expanded TCRs gave rise to significantly more large CDR3 similarity clusters.

This CDR3 has 17 residues. From germline, CDR1 is MDHEN and CDR2 SYDVKM. V lost 2 bases to trimming and J lost 1 base, with 16 bases between them. Time point of the sample: patch test 1, 2 weeks after DPC sensitization. The treatment here: therapeutic diphenylcyclopropenone sensitization with weekly scalp DPC. The sample holds many counts of this clonotype. Antigen unknown. TCRdb reprocessed the RACE reads with MiXCR, giving one entry per CDR3 protein. The sample gives around 71,000 distinct CDR3 sequences, roughly 9.2% of which show up once; more than 2.5% is in the top ten. The sequencing used whole blood, collected in connection with sensitization to the hapten diphenylcyclopropenone (DPC). The sequence was obtained from a woman aged 40 to 50 with alopecia areata. Some clones in this sample may be carry-over from other donors' samples. The chain employs TRBV28 and TRBJ2-3, with TRBD2 as a possible D gene (5 bases). The CDR3 reads CASSLRGGGRRTDTQYF. The CDR3 DNA sequence: TGTGCCAGCAGTTTACGAGGAGGAGGAAGACGCACAGATACGCAGTATTTT.